This T cell receptor (beta chain) was identified in a study of brain metastases from non-small cell lung cancer. The study, taken as a whole, reports: Metastases had sparse T cells but largely shared repertoires with primaries.

Some clones are missing from TCRdb's copy, which holds only in-frame ones; the method was immunoSEQ multiplex PCR. The repertoire has some 690 clones, about 90% of them found once; the top ten carry 3.5% to 5.5%. The germline gives CDR1 MNHNS, CDR2 SASEGT. The V segment lost 0 bases and the J segment 6 bases; nucleotides outside the gene matches: 5. The CDR3 has 15 residues. As to this clone: As yet, its antigen is unknown.

Sample: tissue from a brain metastasis. The genes are TRBV6-1 and TRBJ2-7; 10 positions match TRBD2. The sequence was obtained from a donor over 35 with non-small cell lung cancer. For the CDR3, the DNA is TGTGCCAGCAGTGAAGCCTCTAGCGGGAGACGCGAGCAGTACTTC. This translates into CASSEASSGRREQYF.